The present entry profiles one T cell receptor beta chain with its context. Its antigen target is currently unknown. Base qualities are not recorded, but no much larger clone differs from it by a single base. The library was prepared using PCR. Sequenced using an Illumina HiSeq 2000. TCRdb itself trimmed the public reads at Q25 with fastp, ran MiXCR and retained productive beta chains. Rows are unified per CDR3 protein, each entry keeping the most common DNA and genes. For this sample there are around 83,000 distinct CDR3 sequences; approximately 54% appear just once. The ten largest clones capture 9.5% to 13% of the sample. These data belong to a study of CDR3 diversity in severe acne (dated by TCRdb to 2018 to 2020). Taken from cysteine to phenylalanine, the CDR3 has 15 residues. Left in the record is the CDR3 DNA by itself, 45 bases read in frame from the first base. The germline V gene specifies SQVTM as CDR1 and ANQGSEA as CDR2. The germline ends are 16 bases apart after V is trimmed by 3 bases and J by 3 bases.

The rearranged segments are TRBV29-1 and TRBJ2-3; TRBD2 could be the D gene, as 7 bases match. The receptor comes from a male donor with severe acne vulgaris. Sequencing was carried out using blood. DNA sequence: TGCAGCGTTGATCCTAGCGGAGGGGGGACAGATACGCAGTATTTT. Its coded protein is CSVDPSGGGTDTQYF.